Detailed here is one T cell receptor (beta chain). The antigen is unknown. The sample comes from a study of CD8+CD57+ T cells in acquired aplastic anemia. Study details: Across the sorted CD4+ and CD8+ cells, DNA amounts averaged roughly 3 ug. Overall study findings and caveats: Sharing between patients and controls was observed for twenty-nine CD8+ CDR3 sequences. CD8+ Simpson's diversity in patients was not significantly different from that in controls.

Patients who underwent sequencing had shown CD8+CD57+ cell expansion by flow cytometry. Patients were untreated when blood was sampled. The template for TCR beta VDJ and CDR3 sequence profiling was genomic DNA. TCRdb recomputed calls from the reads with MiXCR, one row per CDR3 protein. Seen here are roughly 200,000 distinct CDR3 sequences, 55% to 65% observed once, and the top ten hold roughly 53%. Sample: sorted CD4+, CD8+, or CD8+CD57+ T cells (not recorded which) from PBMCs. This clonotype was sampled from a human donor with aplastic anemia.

CDR3 sequence reads: CASSERGQGALTDTQYF. In DNA form, the CDR3 reads TGTGCCAGCAGTGAAAGGGGCCAGGGCGCCCTCACAGATACGCAGTATTTT. The chain carries TRBV2 and TRBJ2-3; maybe TRBD1 (5 bases). This CDR3 contains 17 residues. Germline V gives CDR1 SNHLY, CDR2 FYNNEI. V gave up 2 bases and J gave up 2 bases, with 17 bases separating them.